This T cell receptor (beta chain) was captured by sequencing in a study of T cell changes during pregnancy in multiple sclerosis (dated by TCRdb to between 2019 and 2020). With respect to the entire study: The study looked at changes in the T cell repertoire across pregnancy in women with multiple sclerosis.

This clone came up a few times. No cognate antigen has been identified for it. Qualities for individual bases were not recorded, and no much larger clone is one base off. The protocol used for the library was the immunoSEQ multiplex PCR assay. TCRdb carries this immuneACCESS record with in-frame sequences only. Its versions omit some clonotypes, under half of them owing to an unresolved V gene in the studies checked, with the rest unexplained. Recorded for this sample are 60,000 to 70,000 clones; more than 75% of them occurred a single time. The ten biggest clones cover approximately 1.5% of the sample. The germline ends are 11 bases apart after V is trimmed by 3 bases and J by 5 bases. From the cysteine up to the phenylalanine, the CDR3 has a length of 14 residues. Here the CDR3 DNA is all that survives: 42 bases in frame from base 1. CDR1 and CDR2 (LNHDA, SQIVND) derive from the germline V gene (reference sequence).

This material consisted of peripheral blood, taken in the third trimester of pregnancy. The chain uses TRBV19 and TRBJ1-5, with a tentative D gene TRBD1 over 6 matching bases. This sequence was found in a female donor in good health, enrolled as a control in a pregnancy study. The nucleotide sequence is given as TGTGCCAGTAGTATGGGGGACACTTATCAGCCCCAGCATTTT. Its coded protein is CASSMGDTYQPQHF.